This TCR beta chain came from a study of shared clonotypes between healthy human individuals. Study-level points and caveats: Despite large depth, sorted-subset datasets appeared incompletely sequenced.

Terminally differentiated effector memory CD45RA+ cells were excluded from the naive CD8 cells, which were CD45RO-negative and positively selected for CCR7. Regarding this clone: What it recognizes is unknown.

The table came from immunoSEQ multiplex PCR; TCRdb's copy has only in-frame clones and leaves some out. The table records about 1,800,000 clones, over 85% of them present only once. Source material: naive CD8+ T cells sorted from blood. The receptor comes from a man aged 18 to 29 in good health.

CDR3 in amino acids: CASSFEVGTSGESTDTQYF. As DNA, the CDR3 is TGTGCCAGCAGTTTTGAGGTCGGGACTAGCGGGGAGAGCACAGATACGCAGTATTTT. This sequence joins TRBV28 and TRBJ2-3; 13 bases line up with TRBD2. Germline V gives CDR1 MDHEN, CDR2 SYDVKM. The CDR3 extends over 19 amino acids. V shed 3 bases and J 0 bases; nucleotides not matched to a gene: 9.